This T cell receptor (beta chain) appears in the sequencing data of a study of beta chain features in type 1 diabetes. As concerns this clone: Its antigen is still unknown. Other DNA sequences of this sample code for an identical CDR3.

CD4+ cells of the naive, central memory, regulatory and stem cell-like memory types were sorted via CD45RO/CCR7/CD25/CD127/CD95/CD27. Sorted populations all exceeded 95% purity. Per the germline V gene, CDR1 is SQVTM and CDR2 is ANQGSEA. The CDR3 has 11 residues. The study reverse transcribed the entire isolated RNA, so it sequenced expressed TCRB transcripts. Here immunoSEQ multiplex PCR was the method, and the copy in TCRdb shows in-frame clones only, minus some. Of approximately 600,000 clones detected, roughly an eighth appear once; the ten largest clones hold about 0.11%. Broader study findings: Among patients with Type 1 diabetes, TCRB CDR3s were moderately but significantly shorter in every one of the four CD4+ subsets. The VDJ junctions of type 1 diabetes patients carried fewer insertions and more deletions.

The clonotype originates from a young man with type 1 diabetes. The sequenced material came from naive CD4+ T cells from blood. The chain carries TRBV29-1 and TRBJ1-2; 7 bases line up with TRBD1. The CDR3 DNA follows: TGCAGTGCAGGGGGAGACTATGGCTACACCTTC. It is translated as CSAGGDYGYTF.